This record concerns one T cell receptor beta chain sequence. Its target is unknown. V lost 8 bases to trimming and J lost 4 bases; unmatched junction nucleotides: 9. The CDR3 covers 14 residues. Germline V gene lookup returns CDR1 SGDLS and CDR2 YYNGEE. These data originate in a study of cytomegalovirus exposure and HLA in healthy donors. Notes on the study in general: Several V segments, TRBV6-2 and TRBV6-3 among them, could not be told apart and were dropped.

This PCR relied on a set of 60 Vbeta primers and 13 Jbeta primers. TCRdb keeps only in-frame clones here, not all; method: immunoSEQ multiplex PCR. This sample lists about 43,000 clones; its ten largest clones have approximately 1.8%. Material: PBMCs. The clonotype originates from a woman younger than 45 in good health and CMV-seronegative. The chain couples TRBV9 to TRBJ2-7; the match to TRBD2 covers 10 bases. The CDR3 is CASSKREGGYEQYF. DNA of the CDR3: TGTGCCAGTTCAAAGCGGGAGGGAGGGTACGAGCAGTACTTC.